The 13 T cell receptor beta chains reported below all come from one sample, sequenced in a study of blood T cell repertoires in COVID-19 (dated by TCRdb to between 2020 and 2021). The library was prepared using the immunoSEQ multiplex PCR assay. TCRdb re-hosts the immuneACCESS table, in-frame sequences only. Its copies lack some clones; in the studies checked, an unresolved V gene accounts for under half of them, and the cause for the rest is not known. This sample is represented by 100,000 or so clones; roughly nine tenths of them were singletons. About 2.2% of the sample lies in the top ten. Sequences were obtained from peripheral blood. The receptor set was obtained from a man over 45 with active COVID-19.

Notes on this clone: This specimen includes other DNA sequences encoding the same CDR3. The chain links TRBV3-1 (or the pseudogene TRBV3-2) to TRBJ2-5, with D possibly TRBD2 on 6 matching bases. V lost 4 bases to trimming and J lost 5 bases, with 11 bases between them. The V gene's germline CDR1 is LGHDT and CDR2 YNNKEL (reference sequence). This CDR3 contains 13 residues. CDR3 protein: CASSPGLAETQYF. CDR3 DNA: TGTGCCAGCAGCCCCGGGCTAGCGGAGACCCAGTACTTC.

The rearrangement links TRBV5-1 to TRBJ2-2; maybe TRBD1 (6 bases). V was clipped by 4 bases and J by 1 base, with 14 bases between them. This CDR3 region has 16 residues. Germline V gene sequence: CDR1 SGHRS, CDR2 YFSETQ. As DNA, the CDR3 is TGCGCCAGCAGCCTATCTAAGACAGGGAACACCGGGGAGCTGTTTTTT. Amino acids: CASSLSKTGNTGELFF.

The chain carries TRBV12-3 or TRBV12-4 and TRBJ1-2; 7 bases agree with TRBD1. Germline trimming cut 6 bases from V and 4 bases from J; bases unmatched to any gene: 5. The CDR3 spans 13 residues. CDR3 nucleotide sequence: TGTGCCAGCAGACGCGGGACAGCCTATGGCTACACCTTC. Translation: CASRRGTAYGYTF.

The genes are TRBV7-6 and TRBJ2-7, with unresolved D. This CDR3 spans 16 amino acids. The V end was cut by 4 bases, the J end by 0 bases, with 16 bases between. Germline CDR1 reads SGHVS; CDR2 reads FNYEAQ. DNA of the CDR3: TGTGCCAGCAGCTCGCCTGACCAGACGGGCTCCTACGAGCAGTACTTC. Translating gives CASSSPDQTGSYEQYF.

This chain uses TRBV9 with TRBJ1-1; TRBD1 matches 9 bases. CDR1 is SGDLS, CDR2 YYNGEE, per germline. J lost 0 bases, V lost 2 bases, and 2 bases had no gene match. The CDR3 runs to 15 residues. The CDR3 here is CASSVGQGLNTEAFF. DNA for the CDR3: TGTGCCAGCAGCGTGGGACAGGGACTGAACACTGAAGCTTTCTTT.

This chain uses TRBV27 with TRBJ1-2; 7 bases are shared with TRBD1. Germline V lookup: CDR1 MNHEY, CDR2 SMNVEV (reference sequence). The CDR3 is 15 amino acids. V dropped 4 bases and J dropped 4; count of bases not matched to a gene: 9. CDR3 in amino acids: CASSYDVTGRYGYTF. CDR3 coding DNA: TGTGCCAGCAGTTACGACGTGACAGGGCGCTATGGCTACACCTTC.

This chain connects TRBV4-1 to TRBJ1-1, with D uncertain. The germline V and J ends were trimmed by 0 bases and 0 bases, with 11 bases remaining between them. Germline V gives CDR1 MGHRA, CDR2 YSYEKL. The CDR3 runs 16 residues. This chain's CDR3 is CASSQDSERVNTEAFF. The CDR3 DNA follows: TGCGCCAGCAGCCAAGATAGCGAGCGGGTGAACACTGAAGCTTTCTTT.

The V call is TRBV7-8, the J call TRBJ2-7; 7 bases agree with TRBD1. This CDR3 spans 15 amino acids. CDR1 and CDR2 (germline): SGHVS, FQNEAQ. Trimming removed 1 base from V and 5 bases from J; junction bases left unmatched: 8. The CDR3 region has the DNA TGTGCCAGCAGCTTAGTTGGGGGACAGAAGGACGAGCAGTACGTC. Its protein product is CASSLVGGQKDEQYV.

The chain recombines TRBV3-1 (or the pseudogene TRBV3-2) with TRBJ1-3; weak D call: TRBD1 (6 bases). The CDR3 sequence is 16 residues long. CDR1 is LGHDT, CDR2 YNNKEL, per germline (reference sequence). Trimming took 4 bases from V and 0 from J, leaving 13 bases between them. The CDR3 DNA is TGTGCCAGCAGCCCCCGGGACAAGAGCTCTGGAAACACCATATATTTT. Protein: CASSPRDKSSGNTIYF.

V usage is TRBV3-1 (or the pseudogene TRBV3-2) and J usage is TRBJ1-2, with 7 bases matching TRBD1. Germline trimming cut 3 bases from V and 4 bases from J; bases unmatched to any gene: 11. Looked up from germline, CDR1 is LGHDT and CDR2 is YNNKEL (reference sequence). CDR3 length equals 16 residues. CDR3 in DNA: TGTGCCAGCAGCCAGGCGACAGGGACTGGGCCCTATGGCTACACCTTC. Translated: CASSQATGTGPYGYTF.

V and J are TRBV5-1 and TRBJ2-1; maybe TRBD1 (5 bases). Germline V CDR1 and CDR2: SGHRS, YFSETQ. This CDR3 region has 14 residues. The V gene lost 0 bases and the J gene lost 6 bases, with 10 bases spanning the gap. The CDR3 loop reads CASSLVQGGNEQFF. CDR3 DNA: TGCGCCAGCAGCTTGGTCCAGGGCGGCAATGAGCAGTTCTTC.

This chain uses TRBV19 with TRBJ2-4, with TRBD1 as a possible D gene (5 bases). The CDR3 spans 14 residues. Germline CDR1 LNHDA, CDR2 SQIVND (reference sequence). V lost 1 base and J lost 7, with 11 bases in between. The chain's CDR3 is CASSIGGSKNIQYF. The DNA of the CDR3 is TGTGCCAGTAGTATAGGGGGCTCTAAGAACATTCAGTACTTC.

This clone was detected once. This chain joins TRBV4-2 and TRBJ1-1; TRBD1 is a possible D gene (6 bases). The CDR3 sequence is 15 residues long. V was shortened by 0 bases and J by 2 bases, with 10 bases between the two germline ends. CDR1 is LGHNA, CDR2 YNFKEQ, per germline. The CDR3 DNA reads as TGTGCCAGCAGCCAAGATCACAGGGCTAACACTGAAGCTTTCTTT. Translation gives CASSQDHRANTEAFF.